This is a list of T cell receptor beta chains from one sample in a study. TCRdb itself ran the RT-PCR reads through MiXCR, one entry per CDR3 protein. The sample lists approximately 720,000 distinct CDR3 sequences; around 14% were seen once. The sequenced sample was memory CD4+ T cells from blood. The receptors shown here come from a female donor in good health, serving as a healthy control. Both conserved end residues are part of each CDR3. The D gene is left open where the match is weak.

>NA|15|TRBV7-2
CASSPRPLKAYEQYF
>TRBD2|14|TRBV20-1
CSAPPRTSHNEQFF
>TRBD2|14|TRBV29-1
CSELESGKPNEQFF
>NA|15|TRBV5-1
CASSWGAGGYNEQFF
>NA|11|TRBV20-1
CSAARAYEQYF
>NA|12|TRBV7-9
CASRGLPTEAFF
>TRBD2|15|TRBV20-1
CSARTPSGGYNEQFF
>NA|15|TRBV4-2
CASSQGQWNTYEQYF
>TRBD1|15|TRBV25-1
CASSPGRGPNQPQHF
>NA|15|TRBV7-2
CASRLATSNTGELFF
>NA|14|TRBV5-1
CASSLVQLNSPLHF
>NA|14|TRBV10-2
CASIGGTNTGELFF
>TRBD2|18|TRBV7-9
CASSITQTSGSPSGELFF
>NA|14|TRBV7-9
CASSLEGLSDTQYF
>NA|15|TRBV7-2
CASSLVGQTLEKLFF
>NA|14|TRBV12-3/TRBV12-4
CASSLDGVNYEQYF
>TRBD1|13|TRBV12-3/TRBV12-4
CASSPGQGSGYTF
>NA|14|TRBV6-5
CASSYSTGNYEQYF
>TRBD2|16|TRBV4-3
CASRTPLGGGRGELFF
>TRBD1|16|TRBV20-1
CSASFPGTGKNGELFF
>TRBD2|17|TRBV28
CASRRLAGTSVLGELFF
>NA|14|TRBV20-1
CSVLPGSGRYEQYF
>NA|15|TRBV6-7
CASSHPRDRAYEQYF
>NA|14|TRBV7-2
CASSLYSRGYGYTF
>TRBD2|15|TRBV5-4
CASSESPSGSDEQFF
>NA|13|TRBV4-3
CASSHVDRGELFF
>NA|17|TRBV6-5
CASSSDDKGLRSYEQYF